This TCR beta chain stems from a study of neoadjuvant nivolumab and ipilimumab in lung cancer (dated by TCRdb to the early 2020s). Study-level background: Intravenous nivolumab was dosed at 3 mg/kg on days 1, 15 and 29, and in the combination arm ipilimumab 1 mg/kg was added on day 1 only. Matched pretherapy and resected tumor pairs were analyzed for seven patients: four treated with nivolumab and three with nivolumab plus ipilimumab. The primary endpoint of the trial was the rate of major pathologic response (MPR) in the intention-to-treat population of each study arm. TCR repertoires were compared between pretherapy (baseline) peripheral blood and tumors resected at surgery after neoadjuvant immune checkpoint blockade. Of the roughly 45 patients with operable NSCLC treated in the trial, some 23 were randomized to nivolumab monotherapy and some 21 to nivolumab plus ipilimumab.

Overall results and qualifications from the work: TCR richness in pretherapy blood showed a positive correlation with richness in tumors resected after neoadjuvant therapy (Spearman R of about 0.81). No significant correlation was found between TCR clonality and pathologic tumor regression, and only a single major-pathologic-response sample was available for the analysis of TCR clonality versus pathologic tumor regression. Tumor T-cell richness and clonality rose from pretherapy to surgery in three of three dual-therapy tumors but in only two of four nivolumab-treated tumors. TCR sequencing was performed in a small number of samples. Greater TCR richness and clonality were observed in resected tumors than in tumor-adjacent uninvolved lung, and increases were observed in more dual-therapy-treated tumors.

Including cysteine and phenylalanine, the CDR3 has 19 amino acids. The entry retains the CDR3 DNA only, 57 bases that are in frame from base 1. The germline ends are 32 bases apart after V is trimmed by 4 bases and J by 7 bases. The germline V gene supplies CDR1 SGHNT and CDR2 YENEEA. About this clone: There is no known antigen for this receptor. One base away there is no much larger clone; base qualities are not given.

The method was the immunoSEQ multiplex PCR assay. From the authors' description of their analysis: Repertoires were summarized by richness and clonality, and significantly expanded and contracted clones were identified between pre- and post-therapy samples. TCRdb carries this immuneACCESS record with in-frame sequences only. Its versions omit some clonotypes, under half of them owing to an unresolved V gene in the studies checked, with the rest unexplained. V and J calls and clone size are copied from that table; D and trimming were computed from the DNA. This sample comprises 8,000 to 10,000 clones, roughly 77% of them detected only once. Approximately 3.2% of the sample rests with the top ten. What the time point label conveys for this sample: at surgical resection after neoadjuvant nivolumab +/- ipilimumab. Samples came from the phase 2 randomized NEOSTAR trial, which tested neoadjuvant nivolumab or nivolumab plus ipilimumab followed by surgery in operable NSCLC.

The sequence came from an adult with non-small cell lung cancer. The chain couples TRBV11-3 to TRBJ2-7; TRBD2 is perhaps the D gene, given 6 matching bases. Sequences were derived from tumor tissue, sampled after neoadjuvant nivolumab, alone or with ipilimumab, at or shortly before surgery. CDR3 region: CASSSVRPRRGVGSREQYF. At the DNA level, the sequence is TGTGCCAGCAGCTCGGTTCGTCCGAGGAGGGGTGTGGGGTCGCGGGAGCAGTACTTC.